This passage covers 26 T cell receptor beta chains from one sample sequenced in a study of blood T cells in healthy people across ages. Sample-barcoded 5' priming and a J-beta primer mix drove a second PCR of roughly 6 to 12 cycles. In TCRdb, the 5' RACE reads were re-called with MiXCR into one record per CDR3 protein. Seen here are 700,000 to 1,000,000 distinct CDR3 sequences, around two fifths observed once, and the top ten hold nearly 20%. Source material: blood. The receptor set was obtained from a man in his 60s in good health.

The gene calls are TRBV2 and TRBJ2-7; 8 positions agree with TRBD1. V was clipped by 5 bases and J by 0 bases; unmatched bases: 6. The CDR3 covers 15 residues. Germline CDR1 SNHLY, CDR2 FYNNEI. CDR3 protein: CASSKGTGPSYEQYF. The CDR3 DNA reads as TGTGCCAGCAGTAAAGGGACAGGCCCCTCCTACGAGCAGTACTTC.

The CDR3 DNA reads as TGTGCCAGCAGTTACTGGGGTACTGGGGCCAACGTCCTGACTTTC. Amino acids: CASSYWGTGANVLTF. The chain combines TRBV6-5 with TRBJ2-6; no clear D gene. Trimming removed 1 base from V and 2 bases from J, with 6 bases in between. The CDR3 contains 15 residues. CDR1 and CDR2 (germline): MNHEY, SVGAGI.

The CDR3 region is CATLSEGINEQFF. CDR3 sequence (DNA): TGTGCCACCCTATCGGAGGGCATTAATGAGCAGTTCTTC. The V call is TRBV27, the J call TRBJ2-1; D is possibly TRBD2 (6 bases). Per the germline V gene, CDR1 is MNHEY and CDR2 is SMNVEV (reference sequence). The germline V and J ends were trimmed by 10 bases and 7 bases, with 17 bases remaining between them. CDR3 length: 13 residues.

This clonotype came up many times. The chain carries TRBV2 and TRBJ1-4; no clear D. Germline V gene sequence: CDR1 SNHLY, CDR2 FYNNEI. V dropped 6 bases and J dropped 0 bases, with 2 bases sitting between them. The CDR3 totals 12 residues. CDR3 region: CASRATNEKLFF. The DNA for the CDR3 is TGTGCCAGCAGGGCAACTAATGAAAAACTGTTTTTT.

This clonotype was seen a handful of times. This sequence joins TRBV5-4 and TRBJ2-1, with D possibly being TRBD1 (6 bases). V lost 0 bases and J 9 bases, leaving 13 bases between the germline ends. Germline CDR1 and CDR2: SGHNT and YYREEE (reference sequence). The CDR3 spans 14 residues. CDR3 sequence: CASSLGQDRTEQFF. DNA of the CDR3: TGTGCCAGCAGCTTGGGACAGGATAGGACTGAGCAGTTCTTC.

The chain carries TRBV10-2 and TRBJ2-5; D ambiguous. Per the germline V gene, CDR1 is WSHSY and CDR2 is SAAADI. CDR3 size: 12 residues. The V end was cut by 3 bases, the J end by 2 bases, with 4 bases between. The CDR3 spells CASSEGQETQYF. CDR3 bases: TGCGCCAGCAGTGAAGGTCAAGAGACCCAGTACTTC.

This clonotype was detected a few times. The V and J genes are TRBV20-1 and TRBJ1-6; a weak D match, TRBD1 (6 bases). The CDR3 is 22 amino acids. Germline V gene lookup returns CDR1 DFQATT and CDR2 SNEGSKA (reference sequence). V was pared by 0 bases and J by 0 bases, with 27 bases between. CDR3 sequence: CSAREHISPQGMRSSYNSPLHF. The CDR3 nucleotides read TGCAGTGCTAGAGAGCATATTTCTCCACAGGGAATGCGGAGCTCCTATAATTCACCCCTCCACTTT.

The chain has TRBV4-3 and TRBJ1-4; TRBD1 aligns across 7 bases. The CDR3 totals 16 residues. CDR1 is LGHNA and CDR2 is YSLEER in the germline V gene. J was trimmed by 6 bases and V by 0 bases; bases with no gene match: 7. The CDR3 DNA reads TGCGCCAGCAGCCAAGATCATCGACAGGGACATGAAAAACTGTTTTTT. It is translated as CASSQDHRQGHEKLFF.

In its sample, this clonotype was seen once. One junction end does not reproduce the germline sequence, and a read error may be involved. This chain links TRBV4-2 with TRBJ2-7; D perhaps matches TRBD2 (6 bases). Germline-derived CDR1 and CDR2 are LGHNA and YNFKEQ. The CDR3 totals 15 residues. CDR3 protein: CASSRSSVLGYEQYF. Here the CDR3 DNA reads TGTGCCAGTAGCCGGTCTAGCGTTCTTGGCTACGAGCAGTACTTC.

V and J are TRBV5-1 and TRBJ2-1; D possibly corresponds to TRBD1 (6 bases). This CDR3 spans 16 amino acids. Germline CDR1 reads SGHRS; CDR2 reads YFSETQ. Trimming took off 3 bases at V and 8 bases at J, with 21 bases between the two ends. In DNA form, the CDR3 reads TGCGCCAGCAGCTCCCCGACAGGATTCCGAGGCGATGAGCAGTTCTTC. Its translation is CASSSPTGFRGDEQFF.

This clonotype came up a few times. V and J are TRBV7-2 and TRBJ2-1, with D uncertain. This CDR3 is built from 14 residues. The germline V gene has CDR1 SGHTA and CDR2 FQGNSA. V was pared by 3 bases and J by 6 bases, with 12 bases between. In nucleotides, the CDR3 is TGTGCCAGCAGCTTTGGGCCCACGCCCAATGAGCAGTTCTTC. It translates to CASSFGPTPNEQFF. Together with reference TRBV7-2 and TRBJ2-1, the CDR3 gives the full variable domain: GAGVSQSPSNKVTEKGKDVELRCDPISGHTALYWYRQSLGQGLEFLIYFQGNSAPDKSGLPSDRFSAERTGGSVSTLTIQRTQQEDSAVYLCASSFGPTPNEQFFGPGTRLTVL.

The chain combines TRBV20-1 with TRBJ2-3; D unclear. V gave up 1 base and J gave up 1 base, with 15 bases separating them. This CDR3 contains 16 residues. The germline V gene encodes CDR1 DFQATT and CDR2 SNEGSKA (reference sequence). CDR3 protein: CSARGFGQDGTDTQYF. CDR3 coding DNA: TGCAGTGCTAGAGGGTTCGGGCAGGATGGCACAGATACGCAGTATTTT.

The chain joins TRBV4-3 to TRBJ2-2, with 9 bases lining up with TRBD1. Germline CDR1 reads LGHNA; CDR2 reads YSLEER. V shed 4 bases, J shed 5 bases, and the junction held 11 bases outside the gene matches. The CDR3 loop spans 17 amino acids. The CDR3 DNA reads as TGCGCCAGCAGCCTAAACAGGGGGCTCGCGGGAACCGGGGAGCTGTTTTTT. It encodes CASSLNRGLAGTGELFF.

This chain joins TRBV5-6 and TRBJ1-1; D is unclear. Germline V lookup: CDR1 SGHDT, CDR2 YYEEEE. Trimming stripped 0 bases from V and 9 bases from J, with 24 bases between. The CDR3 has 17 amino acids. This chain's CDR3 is CASSLEVLDLEGYKAFF. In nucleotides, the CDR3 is TGTGCCAGCAGCTTGGAGGTCTTGGACCTCGAGGGTTATAAAGCTTTCTTT.

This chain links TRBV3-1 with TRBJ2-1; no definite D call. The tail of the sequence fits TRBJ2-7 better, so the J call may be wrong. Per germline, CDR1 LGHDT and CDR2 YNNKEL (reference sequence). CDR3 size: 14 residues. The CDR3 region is CASSPTRIDNEQYF. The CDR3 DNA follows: TGTGCCAGCAGCCCCACCCGGATCGACAATGAGCAGTACTTC.

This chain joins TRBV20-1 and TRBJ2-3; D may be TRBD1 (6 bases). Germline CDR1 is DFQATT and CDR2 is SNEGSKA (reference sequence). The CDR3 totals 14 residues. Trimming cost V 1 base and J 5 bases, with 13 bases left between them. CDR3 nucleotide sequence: TGCAGTGCTAGAGGAGGGGGTCGTGGAGATACGCAGTATTTT. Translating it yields CSARGGGRGDTQYF.

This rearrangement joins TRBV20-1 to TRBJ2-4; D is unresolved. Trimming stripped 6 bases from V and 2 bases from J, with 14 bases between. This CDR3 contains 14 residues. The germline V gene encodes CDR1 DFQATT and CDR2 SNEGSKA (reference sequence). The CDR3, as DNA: TGCAGTGCCAACATGGGCGGCTCCAAAAACATTCAGTACTTC. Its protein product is CSANMGGSKNIQYF.

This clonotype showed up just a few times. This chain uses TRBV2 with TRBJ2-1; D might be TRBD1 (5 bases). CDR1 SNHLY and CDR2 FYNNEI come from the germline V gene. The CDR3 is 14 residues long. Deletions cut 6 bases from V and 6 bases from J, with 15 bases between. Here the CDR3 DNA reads TGTGCCAGCAGGGTTAGGGGCATTCGCAATGAGCAGTTCTTC. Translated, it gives CASRVRGIRNEQFF.

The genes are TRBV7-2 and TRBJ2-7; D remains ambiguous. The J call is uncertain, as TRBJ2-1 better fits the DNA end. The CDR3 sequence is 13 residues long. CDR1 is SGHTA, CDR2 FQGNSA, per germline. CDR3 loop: CASSLSSLEEQFF. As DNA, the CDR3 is TGTGCCAGCAGCTTAAGCAGCTTAGAGGAGCAGTTCTTC.

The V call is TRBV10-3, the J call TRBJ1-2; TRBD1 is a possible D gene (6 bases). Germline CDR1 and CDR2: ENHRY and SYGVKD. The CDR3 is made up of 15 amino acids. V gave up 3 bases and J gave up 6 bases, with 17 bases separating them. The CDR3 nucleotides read TGTGCCATCAGTGACAGGGGCGGATCTAGCGATGGCTACACCTTC. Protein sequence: CAISDRGGSSDGYTF.

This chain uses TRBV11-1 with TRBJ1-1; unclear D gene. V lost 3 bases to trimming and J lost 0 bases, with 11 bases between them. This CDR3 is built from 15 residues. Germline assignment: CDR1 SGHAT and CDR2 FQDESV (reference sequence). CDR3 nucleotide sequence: TGTGCCAGCAGCTTTCCGGGGTACTTGAACACTGAAGCTTTCTTT. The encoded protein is CASSFPGYLNTEAFF.

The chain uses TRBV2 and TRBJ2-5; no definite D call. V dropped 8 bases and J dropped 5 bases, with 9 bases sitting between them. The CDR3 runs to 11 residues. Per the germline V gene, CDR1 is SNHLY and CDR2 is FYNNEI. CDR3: CASAPIETQYF. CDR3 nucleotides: TGTGCCAGCGCTCCCATCGAGACCCAGTACTTC.

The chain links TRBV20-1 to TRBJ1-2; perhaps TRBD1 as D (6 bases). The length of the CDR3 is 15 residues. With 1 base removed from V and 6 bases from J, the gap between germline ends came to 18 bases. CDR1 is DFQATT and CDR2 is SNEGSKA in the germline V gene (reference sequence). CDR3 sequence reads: CSARGPGVGGDGYTF. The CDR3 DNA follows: TGCAGTGCTAGAGGGCCAGGGGTCGGTGGGGATGGCTACACCTTC.

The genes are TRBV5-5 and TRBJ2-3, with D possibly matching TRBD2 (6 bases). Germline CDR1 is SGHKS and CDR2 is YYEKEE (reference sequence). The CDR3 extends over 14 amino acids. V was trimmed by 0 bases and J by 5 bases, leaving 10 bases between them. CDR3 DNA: TGTGCCAGCAGCTTGGCTGCGGGAAGAGATACGCAGTATTTT. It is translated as CASSLAAGRDTQYF.

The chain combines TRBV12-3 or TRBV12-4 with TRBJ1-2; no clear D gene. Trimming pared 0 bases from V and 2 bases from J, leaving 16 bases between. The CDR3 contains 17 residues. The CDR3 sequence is CASSLAGLTASNYGYTF. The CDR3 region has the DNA TGTGCCAGCAGTTTAGCTGGATTGACGGCATCAAACTATGGCTACACCTTC.

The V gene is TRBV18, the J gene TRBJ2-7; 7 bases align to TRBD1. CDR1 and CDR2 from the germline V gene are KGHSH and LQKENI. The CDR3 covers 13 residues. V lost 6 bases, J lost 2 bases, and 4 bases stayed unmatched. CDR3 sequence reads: CASSGTVAYEQYF. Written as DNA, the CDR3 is TGTGCCAGCTCGGGGACAGTGGCCTACGAGCAGTACTTC. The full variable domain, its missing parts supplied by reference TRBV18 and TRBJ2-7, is NAGVMQNPRHLVRRRGQEARLRCSPMKGHSHVYWYRQLPEEGLKFMVYLQKENIIDESGMPKERFSAEFPKEGPSILRIQQVVRGDSAAYFCASSGTVAYEQYFGPGTRLTVT.